The 10 T cell receptor beta chains listed next were all sequenced from one sample in a study of OX40 agonist ivuxolimab in advanced cancers. Repertoires were generated with immunoSEQ multiplex PCR, while TCRdb's copy carries only in-frame clones and drops some. Of tens of thousands of clones in the sample, roughly 83% were seen once. The sequenced sample was CD4+ or CD8+ T cells sorted from blood, obtained in a trial of the OX40 agonist ivuxolimab. These receptors were collected from an adult with an advanced solid tumor such as melanoma, head and neck, liver or kidney cancer.

The rearrangement links TRBV9 to TRBJ2-3; no firm D call. Trimming pared 0 bases from V and 4 bases from J, leaving 3 bases between. The CDR3 runs to 12 residues. In germline, CDR1 is SGDLS, CDR2 YYNGEE. This chain's CDR3 is CASSVDSDTQYF. For the CDR3, the DNA is TGTGCCAGCAGCGTAGATTCAGATACGCAGTATTTT.

As for this clone: A read error may produce the germline difference seen at one junction end. This chain connects TRBV13 to TRBJ1-1; 9 bases fit TRBD1. CDR3 size: 14 residues. Germline V CDR1 and CDR2: PRHDT, FYEKMQ (reference sequence). The CDR3 DNA is TGTGCCAGCAGATTAGGGACAGGGATCCCTGAAGCTTTCTTT. Its protein is CASRLGTGIPEAFF.

The chain combines TRBV30 with TRBJ2-7; 10 bases align to TRBD1. Germline assignment: CDR1 GTSNPN and CDR2 SVGIG (reference sequence). V trimming: 1 base; J trimming: 5 bases; junction bases outside the gene matches: 5. This CDR3 spans 14 amino acids. The CDR3 here is CAWSGGQGTNEQYF. In DNA form, the CDR3 reads TGTGCCTGGAGTGGGGGACAGGGGACGAACGAGCAGTACTTC.

The rearrangement joins TRBV28 to TRBJ1-6; unclear D gene. The CDR3 runs to 12 residues. Trimming took off 5 bases at V and 6 bases at J, with 5 bases between the two ends. The germline V gene has CDR1 MDHEN and CDR2 SYDVKM. CDR3 protein: CASSVPNSPLHF. Written as DNA, the CDR3 is TGTGCCAGCAGTGTACCTAATTCACCCCTCCACTTT.

V usage is TRBV10-3 and J usage is TRBJ2-7; 10 bases are shared with TRBD2. V was clipped by 2 bases and J by 4 bases; unmatched bases: 8. Germline V gene lookup returns CDR1 ENHRY and CDR2 SYGVKD. The CDR3 runs to 16 residues. As DNA, the CDR3 is TGTGCCATCAGTGAGCCGGGACTAGCGAATATATACGAGCAGTACTTC. It encodes CAISEPGLANIYEQYF.

CDR3 nucleotides: TGCGCCAGCAGCCAAGAAATCGGGGAGGGGGATCAATTCTACGAGCAGTACTTC. Amino acids: CASSQEIGEGDQFYEQYF. The rearrangement uses TRBV4-1 and TRBJ2-7, with a tentative D call TRBD2 (7 bases). The CDR3 sequence is 18 residues long. Germline CDR1 MGHRA, CDR2 YSYEKL. Trimming took 0 bases from V and 3 from J, leaving 21 bases between them.

The chain couples TRBV27 to TRBJ1-1; TRBD1 is a possible D gene (5 bases). Germline V CDR1 and CDR2: MNHEY, SMNVEV (reference sequence). Trimming left V 5 bases short and J 4 bases short, with 11 bases between. The CDR3 runs 13 residues. The DNA for the CDR3 is TGTGCCAGCAGTCGGGGGTCGGGCACTGAAGCTTTCTTT. It yields the protein CASSRGSGTEAFF.

The genes are TRBV11-2 and TRBJ2-3; no definite D call. Germline loops: CDR1 SGHAT, CDR2 FQNNGV. Deletions cut 3 bases from V and 2 bases from J, with 12 bases between. This CDR3 spans 15 amino acids. The CDR3 sequence: CASSFGLGYTDTQYF. The CDR3 DNA reads TGTGCCAGCAGCTTTGGGTTGGGCTACACAGATACGCAGTATTTT.

The J gene is TRBJ2-5, the V gene TRBV6-6; the match to TRBD1 covers 8 bases. V shed 2 bases, J shed 13 bases, and the junction held 12 bases outside the gene matches. CDR1 and CDR2 from the germline V gene are MNHNY and SVGAGI (reference sequence). This CDR3 is 14 amino acids long. This CDR3 is CASSYTSRQGNPYF. CDR3 in DNA: TGTGCCAGCAGTTACACTTCACGACAGGGGAATCCGTACTTC.

V and J are TRBV5-1 and TRBJ1-1; D is ambiguous. Trimming removed 4 bases at V and 5 bases at J, with 15 bases between. The CDR3 totals 14 residues. Germline V CDR1 and CDR2: SGHRS, YFSETQ. CDR3 DNA: TGCGCCAGCAGCCCCCGCGGTGAGGGAACTGAAGCTTTCTTT. It encodes CASSPRGEGTEAFF. Filled out from reference TRBV5-1 and TRBJ1-1, the complete variable domain reads KAGVTQTPRYLIKTRGQQVTLSCSPISGHRSVSWYQQTPGQGLQFLFEYFSETQRNKGNFPGRFSGRQFSNSRSEMNVSTLELGDSALYLCASSPRGEGTEAFFGQGTRLTVV.